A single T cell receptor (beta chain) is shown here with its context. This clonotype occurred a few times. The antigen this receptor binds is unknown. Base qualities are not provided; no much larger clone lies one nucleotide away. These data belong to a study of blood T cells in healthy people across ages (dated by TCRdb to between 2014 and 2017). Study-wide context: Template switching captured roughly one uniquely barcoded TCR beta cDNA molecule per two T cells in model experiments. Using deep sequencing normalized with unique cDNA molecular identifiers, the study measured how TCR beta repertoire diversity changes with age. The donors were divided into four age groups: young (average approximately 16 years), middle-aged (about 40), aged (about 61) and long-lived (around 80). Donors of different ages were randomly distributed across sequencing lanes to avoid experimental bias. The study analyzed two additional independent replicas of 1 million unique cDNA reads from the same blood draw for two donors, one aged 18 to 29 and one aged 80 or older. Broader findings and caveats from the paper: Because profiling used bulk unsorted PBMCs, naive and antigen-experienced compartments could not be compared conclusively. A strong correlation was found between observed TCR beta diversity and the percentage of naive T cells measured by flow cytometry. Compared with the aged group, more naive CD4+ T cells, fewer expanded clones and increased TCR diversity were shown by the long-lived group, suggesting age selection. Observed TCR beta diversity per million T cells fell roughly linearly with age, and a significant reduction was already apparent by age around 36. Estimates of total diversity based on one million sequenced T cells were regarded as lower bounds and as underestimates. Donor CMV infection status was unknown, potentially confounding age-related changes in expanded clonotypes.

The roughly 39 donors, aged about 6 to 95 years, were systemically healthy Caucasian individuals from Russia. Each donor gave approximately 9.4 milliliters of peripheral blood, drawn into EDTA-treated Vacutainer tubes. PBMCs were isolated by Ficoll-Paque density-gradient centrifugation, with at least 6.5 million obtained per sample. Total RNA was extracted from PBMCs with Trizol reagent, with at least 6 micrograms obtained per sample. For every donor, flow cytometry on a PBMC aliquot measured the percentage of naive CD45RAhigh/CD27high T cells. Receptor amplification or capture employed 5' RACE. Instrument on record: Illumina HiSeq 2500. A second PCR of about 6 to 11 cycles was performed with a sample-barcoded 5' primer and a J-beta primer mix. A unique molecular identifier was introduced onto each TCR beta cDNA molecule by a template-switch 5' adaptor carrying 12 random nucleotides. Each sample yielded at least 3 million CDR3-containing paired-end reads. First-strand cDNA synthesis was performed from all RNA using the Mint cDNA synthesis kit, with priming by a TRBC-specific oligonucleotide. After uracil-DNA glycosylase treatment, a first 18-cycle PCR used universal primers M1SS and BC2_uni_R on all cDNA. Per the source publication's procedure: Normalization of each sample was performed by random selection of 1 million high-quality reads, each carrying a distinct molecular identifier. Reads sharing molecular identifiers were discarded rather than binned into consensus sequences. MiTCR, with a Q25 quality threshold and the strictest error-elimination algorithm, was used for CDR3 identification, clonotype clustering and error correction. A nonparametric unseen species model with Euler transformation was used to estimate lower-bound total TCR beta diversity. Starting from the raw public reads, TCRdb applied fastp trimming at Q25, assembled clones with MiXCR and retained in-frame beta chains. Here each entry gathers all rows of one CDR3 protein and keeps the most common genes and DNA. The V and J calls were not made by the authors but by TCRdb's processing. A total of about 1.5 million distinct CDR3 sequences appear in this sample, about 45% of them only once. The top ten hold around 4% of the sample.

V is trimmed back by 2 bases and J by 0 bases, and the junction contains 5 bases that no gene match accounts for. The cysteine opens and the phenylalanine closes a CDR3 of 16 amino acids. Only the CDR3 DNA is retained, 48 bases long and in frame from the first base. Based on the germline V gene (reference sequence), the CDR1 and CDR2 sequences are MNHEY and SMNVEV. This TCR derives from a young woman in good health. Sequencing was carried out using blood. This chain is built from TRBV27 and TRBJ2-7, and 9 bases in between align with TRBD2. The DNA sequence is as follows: TGTGCCAGCAGTTTACTCGCGGGGGGGAACTCCTACGAGCAGTACTTC. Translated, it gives CASSLLAGGNSYEQYF.